This T cell receptor (beta chain) was identified in a study of tissue T cells after allogeneic stem cell transplantation. The protocol was immunoSEQ multiplex PCR, while the TCRdb copy is restricted to in-frame clones and leaves out a portion. Of around 1,700 clones listed, roughly 45% are singletons. Noted time point: mouse harvest day 14 after allogeneic transplant. Mouse grafts combined 10^7 T-cell-depleted bone marrow cells with 10^6 splenic CD5+ T cells. This clone was detected a few times. Gene and germline names: mouse. The sequenced fragment ends 1 residue before the CDR3 boundary, so the rest is inferred from the germline J gene. The CDR3 consists of 16 residues. V was pared by 0 bases and J by 4 bases, with 5 bases of the junction left unmatched. CDR1 NSQYPW and CDR2 LRSPGD come from the germline V gene (reference sequence).

This clonotype originated in a female BALB/c mouse given C57BL/6 T cells with graft-versus-host disease after an allogeneic hematopoietic cell transplant. V gene TRBV1 combines with J gene TRBJ2-2; 7 bases are shared with TRBD1. Sequencing was carried out using gut tissue. The covered CDR3 bases are TGCACCTGCAGTGCAGATCAGACAGGGCCCACCGGGCAGCTCTAC. It yields the protein CTCSADQTGPTGQLY. In full, the CDR3 is CTCSADQTGPTGQLYF. The full variable domain, in which reference TRBV1 and TRBJ2-2 provide the parts outside the CDR3, is VTLLEQNPRWRLVPRGQAVNLRCILKNSQYPWMSWYQQDLQKQLQWLFTLRSPGDKEVKSLPGADYLATRVTDTELRLQVANMSQGRTLYCTCSADQTGPTGQLYFGEGSKLTVL.